These 26 T cell receptor beta chains share one sample of origin, sequenced in a study of cytomegalovirus exposure and HLA in healthy donors. Primers for the PCR totalled 60 Vbeta and 13 Jbeta. This table comes from immunoSEQ multiplex PCR, and its TCRdb copy is limited to in-frame clones, with some not included. The repertoire holds around 99,000 clones, with under 85% as singletons. The source material was PBMCs. The source of these receptors is a male donor in good health and CMV-seronegative.

The CDR3 DNA sequence: TGCGCCAGCAGCTTATATGGCAGGGAGAACACTGAAGCTTTCTTT. Protein sequence: CASSLYGRENTEAFF. The chain recombines TRBV5-1 with TRBJ1-1; a weak D match, TRBD1 (5 bases). V was cut by 2 bases and J by 1 base, with 12 bases left in between. CDR3 length: 15 amino acids. Per the germline V gene, CDR1 is SGHRS and CDR2 is YFSETQ.

This clone was recorded once. The rearrangement uses TRBV5-1 and TRBJ2-7; D ambiguous. CDR1 and CDR2 (germline): SGHRS, YFSETQ. V lost 4 bases and J 3 bases, leaving 5 bases between the germline ends. The CDR3 is 11 residues long. The CDR3 region is CASSNNYEQYF. In DNA, the CDR3 is TGCGCCAGCAGCAACAACTACGAGCAGTACTTC.

The chain is built from TRBV5-1 and TRBJ1-1; D might be TRBD1 (6 bases). Per the germline V gene, CDR1 is SGHRS and CDR2 is YFSETQ. The CDR3 extends over 14 amino acids. Trimming pared 5 bases from V and 3 bases from J, leaving 14 bases between. This CDR3 reads CASRKGGADTEAFF. The CDR3 DNA is TGCGCCAGCAGGAAGGGGGGGGCCGACACTGAAGCTTTCTTT.

This rearrangement joins TRBV5-4 to TRBJ2-5; 14 nucleotides agree with TRBD2. This CDR3 region has 18 residues. The germline V gene encodes CDR1 SGHNT and CDR2 YYREEE (reference sequence). J gave up 0 bases and V 4 bases, and 8 bases lay outside the gene matches. CDR3 DNA: TGTGCCAGCAGCCCCCTAGGGACTAGCGGGAGAGACCAAGAGACCCAGTACTTC. Translation gives CASSPLGTSGRDQETQYF.

This chain connects TRBV19 to TRBJ2-1; 14 bases align to TRBD2. J was trimmed by 12 bases and V by 5 bases; bases with no gene match: 6. This CDR3 contains 14 residues. CDR1 is LNHDA, CDR2 SQIVND, per germline (reference sequence). The CDR3 is CASSSGLAGAGQFF. CDR3 coding DNA: TGTGCCAGTAGTTCGGGACTAGCGGGAGCTGGGCAGTTCTTC.

This chain joins TRBV25-1 and TRBJ1-1, with 7 bases lining up with TRBD1. The CDR3 contains 16 residues. Germline loops: CDR1 MGHDK, CDR2 SYGVNS. V gave up 3 bases and J gave up 4 bases; unmatched junction bases: 11. CDR3 residues: CASSDTPGQWGTEAFF. In DNA form, the CDR3 reads TGTGCCAGCAGTGACACCCCGGGACAGTGGGGCACTGAAGCTTTCTTT.

This chain uses TRBV7-8 with TRBJ2-7; 7 nucleotides line up with TRBD2. The CDR3 is made up of 15 amino acids. V gave up 0 bases and J gave up 6 bases; unmatched junction bases: 8. Germline V gene data show CDR1 as SGHVS and CDR2 as FQNEAQ. For the CDR3, the DNA is TGTGCCAGCAGCTTAGCGCGGGAGACTGTAGTCGAGCAGTACTTC. It encodes CASSLARETVVEQYF.

The genes are TRBV6-1 and TRBJ2-7; 9 nucleotides align to TRBD1. After removal of 7 bases from V and 6 bases from J, the junction contained 10 bases not matched to a gene. This CDR3 has 14 amino acids. CDR1 is MNHNS, CDR2 SASEGT, per germline. For the CDR3, the DNA is TGTGCCAGCAAAATAGGACAGGGGTTAATCGAGCAGTACTTC. This translates into CASKIGQGLIEQYF.

The chain recombines TRBV5-8 with TRBJ1-5; perhaps TRBD1 as D (5 bases). Germline CDR1 is SGHTS and CDR2 is YDEGEE. V lost 4 bases, J lost 9 bases, and 14 bases lay in between. This CDR3 contains 13 residues. Here the CDR3 DNA reads TGTGCCAGCAGCCCGGGGGGGACCCGGCCCCAGCATTTT. It is translated as CASSPGGTRPQHF.

The chain uses TRBV4-1 and TRBJ2-5, with 7 bases aligning to TRBD1. V trimming: 2 bases; J trimming: 1 base; junction bases outside the gene matches: 7. CDR3 length equals 16 residues. The V gene's germline CDR1 is MGHRA and CDR2 YSYEKL. CDR3 DNA sequence: TGCGCCAGCAGCCAACGACAGGGTCCCTCCCAAGAGACCCAGTACTTC. It is translated as CASSQRQGPSQETQYF.

The chain links TRBV7-6 to TRBJ2-2, with TRBD2 as a possible D gene (6 bases). Trimming took 1 base from V and 4 from J, leaving 10 bases between them. CDR3 length: 15 residues. The V gene's germline CDR1 is SGHVS and CDR2 FNYEAQ. The CDR3: CASSLGGGFTGELFF. CDR3 DNA sequence: TGTGCCAGCAGCTTAGGTGGAGGGTTCACCGGGGAGCTGTTTTTT. Variable domain in full (rest from reference TRBV7-6 and TRBJ2-2): GAGVSQSPRYKVTKRGQDVALRCDPISGHVSLYWYRQALGQGPEFLTYFNYEAQQDKSGLPNDRFSAERPEGSISTLTIQRTEQRDSAMYRCASSLGGGFTGELFFGEGSRLTVL.

This clone occurred a few times. The chain couples TRBV10-1 to TRBJ2-1, with 12 bases aligning to TRBD2. Germline V gene sequence: CDR1 WNHNN, CDR2 SYGVQD (reference sequence). Losses at the gene ends were 4 bases for V and 0 bases for J; bases not matched to a gene: 4. This CDR3 region has 17 residues. The CDR3 nucleotides read TGCGCCAGCAGTGCCGCACTAGCGGGAGGCTCCTACAATGAGCAGTTCTTC. This gives the protein CASSAALAGGSYNEQFF.

CDR3 coding DNA: TGTGCCAGCAGTTTGGGACTCCGCTCCTCCTACGAGCAGTACTTC. Protein sequence: CASSLGLRSSYEQYF. The chain has TRBV27 and TRBJ2-7; D possibly corresponds to TRBD2 (6 bases). V lost 3 bases and J lost 0, with 12 bases in between. The CDR3 is made up of 15 amino acids. CDR1 is MNHEY, CDR2 SMNVEV, per germline (reference sequence).

This clone was seen only once. The chain is built from TRBV4-1 and TRBJ1-1; TRBD1 might be the D (6 bases). CDR1 MGHRA and CDR2 YSYEKL come from the germline V gene. This CDR3 is 15 amino acids long. V was cut by 7 bases and J by 2 bases, with 17 bases left in between. The CDR3 DNA reads TGCGCCAGCAAAGGGTGGGACATCCTAAACACTGAAGCTTTCTTT. This translates into CASKGWDILNTEAFF.

This clone was seen a few times. V and J are TRBV6-5 and TRBJ1-5; D uncertain. Trimming took off 2 bases at V and 7 bases at J, with 9 bases between the two ends. The CDR3 is made up of 13 amino acids. Germline-derived CDR1 and CDR2 are MNHEY and SVGAGI. Here the CDR3 reads CASSYREGQPQHF. In DNA, the CDR3 is TGTGCCAGCAGTTACAGGGAGGGACAGCCCCAGCATTTT.

This clone was found a few times. V and J are TRBV7-9 and TRBJ2-7; TRBD2 matches 9 bases. The V gene end was trimmed by 5 bases and the J gene end by 3 bases; junction bases not matched to a gene: 17. The CDR3 spans 18 residues. Germline CDR1 is SEHNR and CDR2 is FQNEAQ (reference sequence). CDR3 nucleotide sequence: TGTGCCAGCAGCCCTGCGTTCAGCGGGAGGATTCCCCTCTACGAGCAGTACTTC. Translated, it gives CASSPAFSGRIPLYEQYF.

The CDR3: CAISPGTSGFYEQYF. CDR3 sequence (DNA): TGTGCCATCAGTCCAGGGACTAGCGGATTCTACGAGCAGTACTTC. The chain combines TRBV10-3 with TRBJ2-5, with 11 nucleotides matching TRBD2. The end of the DNA fits TRBJ2-7 better, so the J call may be wrong. CDR1 is ENHRY, CDR2 SYGVKD, per germline. The CDR3 loop spans 15 amino acids.

This sequence joins TRBV7-9 and TRBJ2-7, with D maybe TRBD1 (6 bases). V was clipped by 5 bases and J by 0 bases, with 14 bases between them. The CDR3 sequence is 15 residues long. CDR1 SEHNR and CDR2 FQNEAQ come from the germline V gene (reference sequence). The CDR3 is CASSPTGFSSYEQYF. The CDR3 coding sequence is TGTGCCAGCAGCCCGACAGGTTTCAGCTCCTACGAGCAGTACTTC.

This clone has just a few counts. The V call is TRBV5-6, the J call TRBJ2-7, with TRBD1 as a possible D gene (5 bases). The CDR3 consists of 13 residues. The germline V gene has CDR1 SGHDT and CDR2 YYEEEE. Trimming shortened V by 0 bases and J by 2 bases, and 6 bases separated the two germline ends. CDR3 coding DNA: TGTGCCAGCAGCTTGGCAGGGACCTACGAGCAGTACTTC. Its translation: CASSLAGTYEQYF.

The chain has TRBV4-2 and TRBJ2-7; 8 nucleotides agree with TRBD2. Looked up from germline, CDR1 is LGHNA and CDR2 is YNFKEQ. CDR3 length equals 14 residues. V lost 0 bases and J lost 12; bases outside the gene matches: 10. In nucleotides, the CDR3 is TGTGCCAGCAGCCAAGATCGACTAGCGAAGGGGTGGTACTTC. This encodes CASSQDRLAKGWYF.

The CDR3 sequence is CASSLAVPPNTGELFF. DNA for the CDR3: TGCGCCAGCAGCTTGGCGGTTCCCCCGAACACCGGGGAGCTGTTTTTT. The rearrangement joins TRBV5-1 to TRBJ2-2; unclear D gene. CDR3 length: 16 amino acids. V lost 0 bases to trimming and J lost 0 bases, with 9 bases between them. CDR1 and CDR2 (germline): SGHRS, YFSETQ.

The chain combines TRBV4-2 with TRBJ1-1, with 8 bases matching TRBD1. Germline-derived CDR1 and CDR2 are LGHNA and YNFKEQ. Losses at the gene ends were 7 bases for V and 5 bases for J; bases not matched to a gene: 6. The CDR3 sequence is 13 residues long. CDR3 region: CASNNRGRTEAFF. CDR3 sequence (DNA): TGTGCCAGCAACAACAGGGGGAGAACTGAAGCTTTCTTT.

The J gene is TRBJ1-3, the V gene TRBV9; no clear D. With 0 bases removed from V and 0 bases from J, the gap between germline ends came to 13 bases. In germline, CDR1 is SGDLS, CDR2 YYNGEE. The CDR3 has 17 residues. CDR3 bases: TGTGCCAGCAGCGTAGCTACAGCGGCATTCTCTGGAAACACCATATATTTT. It specifies CASSVATAAFSGNTIYF. The full variable domain, completed using reference TRBV9 and TRBJ1-3, is DSGVTQTPKHLITATGQRVTLRCSPRSGDLSVYWYQQSLDQGLQFLIQYYNGEERAKGNILERFSAQQFPDLHSELNLSSLELGDSALYFCASSVATAAFSGNTIYFGEGSWLTVV.

The CDR3 spells CATRRRSKRVLIAGAYQETQYF. The DNA for the CDR3 is TGTGCCACCAGGCGACGGTCCAAGCGGGTTTTGATCGCGGGGGCGTACCAAGAGACCCAGTACTTC. The chain has TRBV27 and TRBJ2-5; D perhaps matches TRBD2 (7 bases). Per germline, CDR1 MNHEY and CDR2 SMNVEV (reference sequence). Trimming took 10 bases from V and 0 from J, leaving 39 bases between them. CDR3 length: 22 residues.

CDR3 region: CASSKGLAGERTDTQYF. The CDR3 region has the DNA TGTGCCAGCAGCAAGGGACTAGCGGGAGAAAGAACAGATACGCAGTATTTT. The V call is TRBV7-3, the J call TRBJ2-3, with 14 bases that match TRBD2. There are 17 residues in the CDR3. Germline trimming cut 5 bases from V and 3 bases from J; bases unmatched to any gene: 7. The germline V gene encodes CDR1 SGHTA and CDR2 FQGTGA.

The chain carries TRBV18 and TRBJ1-1; 7 bases map to TRBD1. The CDR3 is 13 residues long. The germline V gene encodes CDR1 KGHSH and CDR2 LQKENI. The V gene end was trimmed by 2 bases and the J gene end by 5 bases; junction bases not matched to a gene: 2. DNA of the CDR3: TGTGCCAGCTCACCAGACAGGGAGACTGAAGCTTTCTTT. Its translation is CASSPDRETEAFF.